These 9 T cell receptor beta chains originate from one sample sequenced in a study of cytomegalovirus exposure and HLA in healthy donors. Primers: 60 Vbeta forward and 13 Jbeta reverse. Some clones are missing from TCRdb's copy, which holds only in-frame ones; the method was immunoSEQ multiplex PCR. The data show around 97,000 clones, roughly four fifths seen once. Sequencing was done on a sample of PBMCs. The receptors shown here come from a man in his forties in good health and CMV-seropositive.

The chain recombines TRBV4-1 with TRBJ2-3, with D possibly TRBD2 on 7 matching bases. The ends were cut back, 4 bases at V and 2 bases at J, with 22 bases in the middle. This CDR3 spans 18 amino acids. Germline CDR1 reads MGHRA; CDR2 reads YSYEKL. The CDR3 region has the DNA TGCGCCAGCAGCCGCGAAGCGGCGGGGGCGATTCCCACAGATACGCAGTATTTT. Translating gives CASSREAAGAIPTDTQYF.

This clone turned up a few times. The chain employs TRBV6-5 and TRBJ1-1, with a weak D call TRBD1 (6 bases). Trimming pared 0 bases from V and 1 base from J, leaving 9 bases between. The germline V gene has CDR1 MNHEY and CDR2 SVGAGI. This CDR3 contains 15 residues. CDR3 protein: CASSYSIGGNTEAFF. The CDR3, as DNA: TGTGCCAGCAGTTACTCGATAGGGGGGAACACTGAAGCTTTCTTT.

The chain combines TRBV5-4 with TRBJ1-4; D perhaps matches TRBD1 (6 bases). V lost 1 base, J lost 7 bases, and 14 bases lay in between. Per germline, CDR1 SGHNT and CDR2 YYREEE (reference sequence). The CDR3 spans 15 residues. The CDR3 here is CASSLKMGAGEKLFF. The CDR3, as DNA: TGTGCCAGCAGCTTGAAAATGGGGGCGGGTGAAAAACTGTTTTTT. Drawing the rest from reference TRBV5-4 and TRBJ1-4, the complete variable domain is ETGVTQSPTHLIKTRGQQVTLRCSSQSGHNTVSWYQQALGQGPQFIFQYYREEENGRGNFPPRFSGLQFPNYSSELNVNALELDDSALYLCASSLKMGAGEKLFFGSGTQLSVL.

The rearrangement links TRBV9 to TRBJ2-7; 9 positions match TRBD2. The CDR3 covers 15 residues. The V segment lost 3 bases and the J segment 2 bases; nucleotides outside the gene matches: 6. Germline V gives CDR1 SGDLS, CDR2 YYNGEE. This CDR3 is CASSASQRGAYEQYF. In nucleotides, the CDR3 is TGTGCCAGCAGCGCAAGCCAGCGGGGGGCCTACGAGCAGTACTTC.

This clone was observed once. The genes are TRBV18 and TRBJ1-4; D may be TRBD1 (6 bases). The CDR3 is 18 amino acids. V lost 3 bases and J 2 bases, leaving 19 bases between the germline ends. CDR1 is KGHSH, CDR2 LQKENI, per germline. DNA of the CDR3: TGTGCCAGCTCACCCGTACAGGGAACAGAAGGGACTAATGAAAAACTGTTTTTT. It encodes CASSPVQGTEGTNEKLFF.

This clone was recorded only once. As DNA, the CDR3 is TGTGCCAGCAGCCGCCGGACAGGGTTCACAGATACGCAGTATTTT. This sequence encodes CASSRRTGFTDTQYF. The chain joins TRBV28 to TRBJ2-3; 8 bases are shared with TRBD1. After removal of 6 bases from V and 2 bases from J, the junction contained 7 bases not matched to a gene. Germline V gene lookup returns CDR1 MDHEN and CDR2 SYDVKM. This CDR3 comprises 15 residues.

The sample holds a few counts of this clone. The chain uses TRBV27 and TRBJ2-1, with a tentative D call TRBD2 (6 bases). CDR1 MNHEY and CDR2 SMNVEV come from the germline V gene (reference sequence). The ends were cut back, 3 bases at V and 6 bases at J, with 18 bases in the middle. The CDR3 is 16 amino acids. The CDR3 DNA sequence: TGTGCCAGCAGTTTTATGGCCGGGAGTGGGGGCAATGAGCAGTTCTTC. Protein product: CASSFMAGSGGNEQFF.

This chain joins TRBV27 and TRBJ2-3; no firm D call. Germline CDR1 reads MNHEY; CDR2 reads SMNVEV (reference sequence). Between the trimmed V and J ends, which lost 5 bases and 5 bases, there was a span of 17 bases. This CDR3 contains 15 residues. For the CDR3, the DNA is TGTGCCAGCAGTGCCTCGAGGAGCTTCGGAGATACGCAGTATTTT. It codes for CASSASRSFGDTQYF.

A note on this clone: This same CDR3 is encoded by further DNA sequences in the sample. The V call is TRBV19, the J call TRBJ2-1; D possibly corresponds to TRBD2 (5 bases). The V end lost 5 bases, the J end lost 4 bases, and 9 bases lay between the germline ends. Looked up from germline, CDR1 is LNHDA and CDR2 is SQIVND (reference sequence). The CDR3 consists of 13 residues. The CDR3 loop reads CASSPRAYNEQFF. The CDR3 coding sequence is TGTGCCAGTAGTCCGAGGGCATACAATGAGCAGTTCTTC. Drawing the rest from reference TRBV19 and TRBJ2-1, the complete variable domain is DGGITQSPKYLFRKEGQNVTLSCEQNLNHDAMYWYRQDPGQGLRLIYYSQIVNDFQKGDIAEGYSVSREKKESFPLTVTSAQKNPTAFYLCASSPRAYNEQFFGPGTRLTVL.